The sequence of this T cell receptor (beta chain) was determined in a study of T-cell reconstitution after alpha-beta-depleted transplantation in children (TCRdb year 2016). Study-wide context: The study quantitatively tracked T-cell immune reconstitution after TCRalphabeta/CD19-depleted allogeneic hematopoietic cell transplantation in children using TCR repertoire profiling.

Points on this clonotype: Its recognized antigen is unknown. No much larger clonotype is one base removed from it; base qualities were not supplied.

The library was made by PCR. Sequenced using an Illumina HiSeq 2500. TCR library preparation used molecular barcoding, with unique molecular identifiers applied to normalize quantification of the TCRbeta repertoire. Through fastp at Q25 and MiXCR, TCRdb rebuilt clones from the public reads, retaining in-frame beta chains. Here each entry gathers all rows of one CDR3 protein and keeps the most common genes and DNA. This sample holds about 640,000 distinct CDR3 sequences; 13% were observed only once. The top ten constitute 2.2% of the sample. Taken from the germline V gene (reference sequence), the CDR1 and CDR2 loops are DFQATT and SNEGSKA. The CDR3 numbers 13 residues from cysteine through phenylalanine. Only CDR3 DNA is held: 39 bases, read in frame from base 1. From V the trimming removes 8 bases and from J it removes 7 bases, while the gene matches leave 10 bases of the junction unaccounted for.

The treatment or condition tag for this specimen amounts to: allogeneic hematopoietic cell transplantation with graft depleted of TCRalphabeta T cells and CD19 B cells. The transplant recipients were children given TCRalphabeta/CD19-depleted allogeneic hematopoietic cell grafts. Results and caveats for the whole study, not just this receptor: In some patients, the high TCRbeta diversity seen at day 60 was put down to recipient T cells and intrathymic progenitors that had survived conditioning. Apparently early alphabetaT-cell count recovery about two months after transplant reportedly relied on only several hundred rapidly expanded clones derived from non-depleted graft cells. Over subsequent months, a decline in hyperexpanded clone frequencies was noted, and after one year, T-cell counts and TCRbeta diversity were mostly ascribed to newly produced T cells.

This clonotype originated in a male patient younger than 18 who had a stem cell transplant for acute myeloid leukemia, so the T cells may come from the graft donor. The material sequenced was PBMCs, mostly from graft donor cells, taken 360 days after TCRalphabeta/CD19-depleted stem cell transplant. The sequence links TRBV20-1 to TRBJ1-4; the junction holds 7 bases that match TRBD1. In nucleotide form, the sequence is TGCAGTTCTAAGACAGGGCTCGGTGAAAAACTGTTTTTT. It encodes CSSKTGLGEKLFF.